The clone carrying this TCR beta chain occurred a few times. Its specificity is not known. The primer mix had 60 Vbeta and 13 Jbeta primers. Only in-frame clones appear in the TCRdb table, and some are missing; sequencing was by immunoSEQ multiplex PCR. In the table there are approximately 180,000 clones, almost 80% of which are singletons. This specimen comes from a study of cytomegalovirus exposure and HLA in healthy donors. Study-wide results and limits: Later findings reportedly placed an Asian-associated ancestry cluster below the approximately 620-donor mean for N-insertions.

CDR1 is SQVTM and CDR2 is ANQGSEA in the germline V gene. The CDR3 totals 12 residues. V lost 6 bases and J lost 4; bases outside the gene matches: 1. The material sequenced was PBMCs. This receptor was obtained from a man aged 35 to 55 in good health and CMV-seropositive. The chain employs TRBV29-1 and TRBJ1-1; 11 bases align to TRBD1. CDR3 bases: TGCAGCGTAGGGACAGGGGGCACTGAAGCTTTCTTT. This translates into CSVGTGGTEAFF.